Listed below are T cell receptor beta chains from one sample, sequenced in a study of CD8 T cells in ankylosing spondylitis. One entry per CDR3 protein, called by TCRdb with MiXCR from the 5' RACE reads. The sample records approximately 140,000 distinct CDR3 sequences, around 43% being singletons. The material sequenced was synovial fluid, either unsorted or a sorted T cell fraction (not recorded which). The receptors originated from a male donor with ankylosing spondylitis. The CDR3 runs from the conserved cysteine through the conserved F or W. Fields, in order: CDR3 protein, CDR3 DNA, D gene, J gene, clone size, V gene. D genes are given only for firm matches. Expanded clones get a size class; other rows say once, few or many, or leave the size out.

CDR3 protein: CASSFRGAGYTF; CDR3 DNA: TGTGCCAGCAGTTTTAGGGGGGCCGGCTACACCTTC; D gene: .; J gene: TRBJ1-2; clone size: many; V gene: TRBV12-3/TRBV12-4
CDR3 protein: CSASIYPFVRDNEQFF; CDR3 DNA: TGCAGTGCTAGTATATACCCCTTCGTCCGTGACAATGAGCAGTTCTTC; D gene: .; J gene: TRBJ2-1; clone size: few; V gene: TRBV20-1
CDR3 protein: CSVEDLQAPGEQFF; CDR3 DNA: TGCAGCGTTGAAGATCTTCAGGCTCCTGGTGAGCAGTTCTTC; D gene: .; J gene: TRBJ2-1; clone size: .; V gene: TRBV29-1
CDR3 protein: CSARDPLWETKNIQYF; CDR3 DNA: TGCAGTGCTAGAGATCCCTTGTGGGAGACCAAAAACATTCAGTACTTC; D gene: .; J gene: TRBJ2-4; clone size: few; V gene: TRBV20-1
CDR3 protein: CASSLRDRGRPQYNEQFF; CDR3 DNA: TGTGCCAGCAGCTTAAGGGACAGGGGGAGACCACAATACAATGAGCAGTTCTTC; D gene: TRBD1; J gene: TRBJ2-1; clone size: many; V gene: TRBV7-8
CDR3 protein: CASSPIAGGDYEQYF; CDR3 DNA: TGTGCCAGCAGTCCAATAGCGGGGGGGGACTACGAGCAGTACTTC; D gene: TRBD2; J gene: TRBJ2-7; clone size: .; V gene: TRBV7-9
CDR3 protein: CASSSKGLAGASRADNEQFF; CDR3 DNA: TGTGCCAGCAGCTCAAAGGGACTAGCGGGAGCATCCCGGGCGGACAATGAGCAGTTCTTC; D gene: TRBD2; J gene: TRBJ2-1; clone size: few; V gene: TRBV11-1
CDR3 protein: CATSRDTGYTYEQYF; CDR3 DNA: TGTGCCACCAGCAGAGATACGGGCTATACCTACGAGCAGTACTTC; D gene: .; J gene: TRBJ2-7; clone size: .; V gene: TRBV15
CDR3 protein: CASSSPGTSRDEQFF; CDR3 DNA: TGTGCCAGCAGTTCCCCCGGGACTAGCAGGGATGAGCAGTTCTTC; D gene: TRBD2; J gene: TRBJ2-1; clone size: .; V gene: TRBV27
CDR3 protein: CASSYHPLPGETDTQYF; CDR3 DNA: TGTGCCAGCAGTTACCACCCACTGCCGGGAGAAACAGATACGCAGTATTTT; D gene: .; J gene: TRBJ2-3; clone size: .; V gene: TRBV6-5
CDR3 protein: CASMRGGNYEQYF; CDR3 DNA: TGTGCCAGCATGAGGGGCGGGAACTACGAGCAGTACTTC; D gene: .; J gene: TRBJ2-7; clone size: few; V gene: TRBV27
CDR3 protein: CSARDAGKYEQYF; CDR3 DNA: TGCAGTGCTAGAGACGCAGGGAAGTACGAGCAGTACTTC; D gene: .; J gene: TRBJ2-7; clone size: .; V gene: TRBV20-1
CDR3 protein: CASSAVGEYEQFF; CDR3 DNA: TGTGCCAGCAGCGCCGTGGGGGAGTATGAGCAGTTCTTC; D gene: .; J gene: TRBJ2-1; clone size: .; V gene: TRBV3-1
CDR3 protein: CASSTGQGPTQYF; CDR3 DNA: TGTGCCAGCAGCACGGGACAGGGACCCACCCAGTACTTC; D gene: TRBD1; J gene: TRBJ2-5; clone size: .; V gene: TRBV12-3/TRBV12-4
CDR3 protein: CASSLDGAGELFF; CDR3 DNA: TGCGCCAGCAGCTTGGATGGTGCCGGGGAGCTGTTTTTT; D gene: .; J gene: TRBJ2-2; clone size: many; V gene: TRBV5-1
CDR3 protein: CASSSFSGTVFHNEQFF; CDR3 DNA: TGTGCCAGCAGCTCGTTCTCCGGGACAGTTTTTCACAATGAGCAGTTCTTC; D gene: TRBD1; J gene: TRBJ2-1; clone size: .; V gene: TRBV11-2
CDR3 protein: CARRGVSYNEQFF; CDR3 DNA: TGTGCCAGGCGGGGTGTCTCCTACAATGAGCAGTTCTTC; D gene: .; J gene: TRBJ2-1; clone size: .; V gene: TRBV2
CDR3 protein: CASIPRICSGNTIYF; CDR3 DNA: TGTGCCAGCATCCCCAGGATTTGCTCTGGAAACACCATATATTTT; D gene: .; J gene: TRBJ1-3; clone size: .; V gene: TRBV2
CDR3 protein: CASSLFGVYEQYF; CDR3 DNA: TGTGCCAGCAGCTTATTCGGGGTCTACGAGCAGTACTTC; D gene: .; J gene: TRBJ2-7; clone size: .; V gene: TRBV5-5
CDR3 protein: CASSLVYSQETQYF; CDR3 DNA: TGTGCCAGCAGCTTAGTATACAGCCAAGAGACCCAGTACTTC; D gene: .; J gene: TRBJ2-5; clone size: .; V gene: TRBV11-2
CDR3 protein: CASSRSPDQGAYEQYF; CDR3 DNA: TGTGCCAGCAGCCGGAGTCCTGACCAGGGGGCCTACGAGCAGTACTTC; D gene: TRBD1; J gene: TRBJ2-7; clone size: .; V gene: TRBV12-3/TRBV12-4
CDR3 protein: CASSLTPGSTNPYGYTF; CDR3 DNA: TGTGCCAGCAGCTTAACCCCGGGCAGCACGAACCCCTATGGCTACACCTTC; D gene: .; J gene: TRBJ1-2; clone size: few; V gene: TRBV7-3
CDR3 protein: CASSGYLLAPTDTQYF; CDR3 DNA: TGTGCCAGCAGCGGTTACCTATTAGCCCCCACAGATACGCAGTATTTT; D gene: .; J gene: TRBJ2-3; clone size: .; V gene: TRBV7-3
CDR3 protein: CAWYPGGSYNEQFF; CDR3 DNA: TGTGCCTGGTACCCAGGGGGCTCCTACAATGAGCAGTTCTTC; D gene: TRBD1; J gene: TRBJ2-1; clone size: .; V gene: TRBV30
CDR3 protein: CASSQDWREANTGELFF; CDR3 DNA: TGCGCCAGCAGCCAAGATTGGCGGGAGGCAAACACCGGGGAGCTGTTTTTT; D gene: TRBD2; J gene: TRBJ2-2; clone size: few; V gene: TRBV4-3
CDR3 protein: CSDFRGEHF; CDR3 DNA: TGCAGTGACTTTAGGGGGGAACACTTC; D gene: .; J gene: TRBJ2-5; clone size: .; V gene: TRBV20-1
CDR3 protein: CATSANPRVSNQPQHF; CDR3 DNA: TGTGCCACCAGCGCCAACCCCAGGGTTAGCAATCAGCCCCAGCATTTT; D gene: .; J gene: TRBJ1-5; clone size: .; V gene: TRBV15
CDR3 protein: CSARAWRQGGQPQHF; CDR3 DNA: TGCAGTGCTAGAGCCTGGCGGCAGGGGGGACAGCCCCAGCATTTT; D gene: TRBD1; J gene: TRBJ1-5; clone size: few; V gene: TRBV20-1
CDR3 protein: CSAREEGRAYEQYF; CDR3 DNA: TGCAGTGCTAGAGAAGAGGGAAGGGCCTACGAGCAGTACTTC; D gene: .; J gene: TRBJ2-7; clone size: .; V gene: TRBV20-1
CDR3 protein: CASSPITRPSGNSEQFF; CDR3 DNA: TGTGCCAGCAGTCCTATTACCCGTCCTAGCGGGAATAGTGAGCAGTTCTTC; D gene: TRBD2; J gene: TRBJ2-1; clone size: few; V gene: TRBV6-1
CDR3 protein: CASSFVKLNEKLFF; CDR3 DNA: TGTGCCAGCAGTTTCGTCAAGCTAAATGAAAAACTGTTTTTT; D gene: .; J gene: TRBJ1-4; clone size: .; V gene: TRBV28
CDR3 protein: CASSDRGESGELFF; CDR3 DNA: TGTGCCAGCAGTGACCGGGGAGAAAGCGGGGAGCTGTTTTTT; D gene: .; J gene: TRBJ2-2; clone size: many; V gene: TRBV6-4
CDR3 protein: CASSQGWASGSVNEQFF; CDR3 DNA: TGCGCCAGCAGCCAAGGTTGGGCTAGCGGGAGTGTCAATGAGCAGTTCTTC; D gene: TRBD2; J gene: TRBJ2-1; clone size: .; V gene: TRBV4-1
CDR3 protein: CASSQAGTVTYNEQFF; CDR3 DNA: TGTGCCAGCAGTCAAGCCGGGACAGTGACCTACAATGAGCAGTTCTTC; D gene: TRBD1; J gene: TRBJ2-1; clone size: .; V gene: TRBV12-3/TRBV12-4
CDR3 protein: CASSPRQSSYEQYF; CDR3 DNA: TGTGCCAGCAGCCCCAGACAGAGCTCCTACGAGCAGTACTTC; D gene: .; J gene: TRBJ2-7; clone size: .; V gene: TRBV7-9
CDR3 protein: CASTGYRHYGYTF; CDR3 DNA: TGTGCCAGCACAGGTTACAGACACTATGGCTACACCTTC; D gene: .; J gene: TRBJ1-2; clone size: .; V gene: TRBV6-1
CDR3 protein: CASSQFDRESTEAFF; CDR3 DNA: TGTGCCAGCAGCCAATTTGACAGGGAGTCAACTGAAGCTTTCTTT; D gene: TRBD1; J gene: TRBJ1-1; clone size: .; V gene: TRBV16
CDR3 protein: CASRAWAFYGYTF; CDR3 DNA: TGTGCCAGCAGGGCTTGGGCCTTCTATGGCTACACCTTC; D gene: .; J gene: TRBJ1-2; clone size: .; V gene: TRBV7-9
CDR3 protein: CASSPRPFAREQYF; CDR3 DNA: TGTGCCAGCAGCCCCCGACCGTTCGCCCGCGAGCAGTACTTC; D gene: .; J gene: TRBJ2-7; clone size: .; V gene: TRBV7-2